This T cell receptor (beta chain) stems from a study of T-cell reconstitution after alpha-beta-depleted transplantation in children (dated by TCRdb to 2016 to 2018). The study in broad terms: Using TCR repertoire profiling, the study quantitatively followed how T-cell immune reconstitution unfolded in children after TCRalphabeta/CD19-depleted allogeneic hematopoietic cell transplantation.

On the study overall, not on this receptor specifically: Over subsequent months, a decline in hyperexpanded clone frequencies was noted, and after one year, T-cell counts and TCRbeta diversity were mostly ascribed to newly produced T cells. About two months after transplant, the apparently early recovery of alphabetaT-cell counts reportedly depended on just several hundred clones that had expanded rapidly and came from non-depleted graft cells. In some patients, high TCRbeta diversity at day 60 was attributed to recipient T cells and intrathymic progenitors that had survived conditioning.

About this clonotype: The specificity of this receptor is unknown. Within one base of it there is no much larger clone, and no base qualities were kept.

The label giving this sample's treatment or condition can be read as: allogeneic hematopoietic cell transplantation with graft depleted of TCRalphabeta T cells and CD19 B cells. TCRalphabeta/CD19-depleted allogeneic hematopoietic cell grafts were given to the transplant recipients, all of whom were children. The CDR3 goes from the cysteine to the phenylalanine over 14 residues. The retained sequence is limited to the CDR3, 42 bases, with the frame set at the first base. V has 8 bases trimmed and J has 5 bases trimmed; junction bases matching no gene number 7. The library was generated by PCR. This sample was sequenced with an Illumina HiSeq 2500. TCR library preparation used molecular barcoding, with unique molecular identifiers applied to normalize quantification of the TCRbeta repertoire. The public reads were run again by TCRdb, first through fastp at Q25 and then through MiXCR, and only productive beta chains were kept. Rows matching on CDR3 protein sequence are summarized as one entry with the most common DNA and genes. Here the sample has about 980,000 distinct CDR3 sequences; about 29% occur a single time. The top ten clonotypes cover over 25% of the sample.

The material sequenced was PBMCs, mostly from graft donor cells, taken 360 days after TCRalphabeta/CD19-depleted stem cell transplant. The chain couples TRBV23-1 to TRBJ1-4; 8 bases in the middle match TRBD1. TRBV23-1 is treated as an ORF (open reading frame) with a function not yet certain. The clonotype originates from a boy less than two years old who had a stem cell transplant for SCID, so the T cells may come from the graft donor. The CDR3 region: CASFNRGENEKLFF. The bases are TGCGCCAGCTTCAACAGGGGGGAGAATGAAAAACTGTTTTTT.